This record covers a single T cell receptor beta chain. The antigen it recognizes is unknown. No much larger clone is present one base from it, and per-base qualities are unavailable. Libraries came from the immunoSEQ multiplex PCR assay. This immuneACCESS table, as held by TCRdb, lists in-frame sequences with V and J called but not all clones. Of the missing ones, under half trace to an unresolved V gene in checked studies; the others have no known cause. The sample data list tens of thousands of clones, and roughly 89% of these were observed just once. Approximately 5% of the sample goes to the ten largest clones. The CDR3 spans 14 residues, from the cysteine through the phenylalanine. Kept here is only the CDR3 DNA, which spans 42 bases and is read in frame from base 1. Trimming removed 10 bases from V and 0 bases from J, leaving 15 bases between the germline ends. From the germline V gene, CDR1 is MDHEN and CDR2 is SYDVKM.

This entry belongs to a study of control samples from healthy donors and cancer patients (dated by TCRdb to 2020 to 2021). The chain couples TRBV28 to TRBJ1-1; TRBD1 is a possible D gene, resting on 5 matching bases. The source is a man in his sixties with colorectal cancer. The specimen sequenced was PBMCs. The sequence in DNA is TGTGCCACCCACACAAGGGGACTGAACACTGAAGCTTTCTTT. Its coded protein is CATHTRGLNTEAFF. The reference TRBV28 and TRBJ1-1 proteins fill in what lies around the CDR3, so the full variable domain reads DVKVTQSSRYLVKRTGEKVFLECVQDMDHENMFWYRQDPGLGLRLIYFSYDVKMKEKGDIPEGYSVSREKKERFSLILESASTNQTSMYLCATHTRGLNTEAFFGQGTRLTVV.